Below, 9 T cell receptor beta chains from the same sample are listed, as sequenced in a study of T-cell reconstitution after alpha-beta-depleted transplantation in children (dated by TCRdb to 2015 to 2016). The sample's treatment or condition label, decoded: allogeneic hematopoietic cell transplantation with graft depleted of TCRalphabeta T cells and CD19 B cells. Preparation of the library involved PCR. The run used an Illumina HiSeq 2500. To normalize quantification of the TCRbeta repertoire, the TCR libraries were built with molecular barcoding that relied on unique molecular identifiers. TCRdb trimmed public reads at Q25 via fastp, called clones via MiXCR and kept in-frame beta chains. Here each entry gathers all rows of one CDR3 protein and keeps the most common genes and DNA. Across this sample there are around 250,000 distinct CDR3 sequences, with 6.5% to 10% seen only once. The ten top clones hold roughly 5.8% of the sample.

Sequences were derived from PBMCs, mostly from graft donor cells, sampled 180 days after TCRalphabeta/CD19-depleted stem cell transplant. The origin of the receptors is a male patient between 5 and 17 years old who had a stem cell transplant for acute lymphoblastic leukemia, so the T cells may come from the graft donor.

This clonotype was counted many times. The V gene is TRBV2, the J gene TRBJ2-3, with 14 bases lining up with TRBD2. The CDR3 runs to 18 residues. J lost 3 bases, V lost 6 bases, and 11 bases had no gene match. Per the germline V gene, CDR1 is SNHLY and CDR2 is FYNNEI. The CDR3: CASRDRTSGRRLTDTQYF. The DNA of the CDR3 is TGTGCCAGCAGGGACCGGACTAGCGGGAGGAGGCTGACAGATACGCAGTATTTT.

The sample holds many counts of this clonotype. The chain uses TRBV18 and TRBJ2-7; 13 nucleotides match TRBD2. The junction had 9 bases not matched to a gene; V was cut back by 0 bases and J by 1 base. Per germline, CDR1 KGHSH and CDR2 LQKENI. The CDR3 covers 19 residues. Here the CDR3 reads CASSPPPGLAGSVSYEQYF. CDR3 DNA sequence: TGTGCCAGCTCACCACCGCCGGGACTAGCGGGATCGGTTTCCTACGAGCAGTACTTC.

This clonotype was detected ten times or more. CDR3 nucleotide sequence: TGTGCCAGCAGCTTTTGGCGGGGGGCGACCTACGAGCAGTACTTC. Protein product: CASSFWRGATYEQYF. The chain links TRBV5-5 to TRBJ2-7, with 8 bases matching TRBD2. The CDR3 is 15 amino acids. After removal of 2 bases from V and 2 bases from J, the junction contained 6 bases not matched to a gene. In germline, CDR1 is SGHKS, CDR2 YYEKEE (reference sequence).

As for this clonotype: A much larger clone sits a single nucleotide away, making a read error possible. The V and J genes are TRBV7-9 and TRBJ2-5, with 9 bases matching TRBD1. V shed 5 bases and J 4 bases; nucleotides not matched to a gene: 8. This CDR3 spans 15 amino acids. Germline CDR1 is SEHNR and CDR2 is FQNEAQ (reference sequence). The CDR3: CASSVTQGAGETQYF. The CDR3 bases are TGTGCCAGCAGCGTAACACAGGGGGCGGGAGAGACCCAGTACTTC.

This clonotype was detected once. Just one base apart from a much larger clone, this may be a read error. In this CDR3 the conserved last residue, phenylalanine or tryptophan, is missing, so a read error is likely. The chain uses TRBV5-1 and TRBJ2-5; TRBD2 matches 15 bases. V lost 2 bases to trimming and J lost 1 base; unmatched junction nucleotides: 9. The germline V gene encodes CDR1 SGHRS and CDR2 YFSETQ. CDR3 size: 19 residues. The CDR3, as DNA: TGCGCCAGCAGCTTTGGACTAGCGGGGGGGCTGATGGCCCAAGAGACCCAGTACTGC. Translated, it gives CASSFGLAGGLMAQETQYC.

On this clonotype itself: This may arise from a read error, as a much more abundant clone is one base away. The chain joins TRBV10-2 to TRBJ1-1; D is possibly TRBD1 (6 bases). Germline CDR1 is WSHSY and CDR2 is SAAADI. The CDR3 is 16 residues long. The CDR3 is CASRSLAAGVHTEAYF. The CDR3 nucleotides are TGCGCCAGCAGATCATTAGCCGCAGGGGTACACACTGAAGCTTACTTT.

This clonotype came up once. This may be a read error, as it is one base from a much larger clone. CDR3 protein: CASDEPQHF. The CDR3 DNA is TGTGCCAGTGATGAGCCCCAGCATTTT. V is TRBV7-3 and J is TRBJ1-5, with unresolved D. V lost 9 bases and J lost 8, with 5 bases in between. Germline V gene sequence: CDR1 SGHTA, CDR2 FQGTGA. The CDR3 length is 9 residues.

This clonotype was recorded many times. The chain has TRBV28 and TRBJ1-5, with D uncertain. CDR3 length: 14 amino acids. Trimming removed 3 bases at V and 0 bases at J, with 6 bases between. CDR1 is MDHEN and CDR2 is SYDVKM in the germline V gene. The CDR3 loop is CASSLWPSNQPQHF. The CDR3, as DNA: TGTGCCAGCAGTTTGTGGCCTAGCAATCAGCCCCAGCATTTT.

This clonotype has ten or more counts. The genes are TRBV12-3 or TRBV12-4 and TRBJ1-5, with TRBD1 matching 8 bases. The CDR3 is made up of 15 amino acids. The J segment lost 2 bases and the V segment lost 6 bases, leaving 6 bases of the junction unmatched. CDR3 coding DNA: TGTGCCAGCAGGAACGGACAGGGAGGCAATCAGCCCCAGCATTTT. It yields the protein CASRNGQGGNQPQHF.